The 26 T cell receptor beta chains reported below all come from one sample, sequenced in a study of glioma-infiltrating T cells. TCR alpha and beta CDR3 regions were amplified from RNA using iRepertoire nested multiplex PCR. TCRdb reprocessed the multiplex PCR reads via MiXCR and lists one record per CDR3 protein. The sample comprises over 80,000 distinct CDR3 sequences, around 42% of which are singletons, and approximately 38% rests with the top ten. The sequenced material came from glioma tissue, nonneoplastic brain tissue, or PBMCs (not recorded which). These receptors all stem from a human donor with low-grade glioma or glioblastoma, undergoing nonglioma brain surgery, or in good health (not recorded which).

In its sample, this clonotype was seen a few times. Just one base apart from a much larger clone, this may be a read error. The gene calls are TRBV7-9 and TRBJ2-5, with D possibly called TRBD1 or TRBD2 (6 bases each). V lost 1 base and J 9 bases, leaving 24 bases between the germline ends. This CDR3 is 17 amino acids long. CDR1 SEHNR and CDR2 FQNEAQ come from the germline V gene (reference sequence). For the CDR3, the DNA is TGTGCCAGCAGCTTAGGGGCAGGGGAAGAAGGTTGGGAGGCCCAGTACTTC. Protein sequence: CASSLGAGEEGWEAQYF.

Of note for this clonotype: At one boundary the junction diverges from the germline segment, which might be a read error. This chain joins TRBV20-1 and TRBJ1-5, with D perhaps TRBD1 (5 bases). Germline values: CDR1 DFQATT, CDR2 SNEGSKA (reference sequence). This CDR3 has 15 amino acids. Here the CDR3 reads CSARDMRGAGQPQHF. In nucleotides, the CDR3 is TGCAGTGCTAGAGATATGAGAGGGGCAGGTCAGCCACAGCATTTT.

Notes on this clonotype: This CDR3 fails to terminate in the conserved phenylalanine or tryptophan, so it likely reflects a read error. The chain is built from TRBV6-5 and TRBJ2-7; 8 nucleotides agree with TRBD2. This CDR3 spans 16 amino acids. Germline CDR1 reads MNHEY; CDR2 reads SVGAGI. The CDR3 region is CAGSLSNSGGRQEQYL. CDR3 DNA: TGTGCCGGCAGCCTAAGTAACAGCGGGGGACGGCAGGAGCAGTACCTC.

About this clonotype itself: This clone may be a read error of a much larger clone one base away. This rearrangement joins TRBV19 to TRBJ2-1, with TRBD2 matching over 14 bases. Germline lookup yields CDR1 LNHDA and CDR2 SQIVND (reference sequence). The CDR3 is made up of 16 amino acids. DNA of the CDR3: TGTGCCAGTAGTACGTGGACTAGCGGGGGGTTAAATGAGAAGTTCTTC. Translating gives CASSTWTSGGLNEKFF. Full variable domain (outside the CDR3, taken from reference TRBV19 and TRBJ2-1): DGGITQSPKYLFRKEGQNVTLSCEQNLNHDAMYWYRQDPGQGLRLIYYSQIVNDFQKGDIAEGYSVSREKKESFPLTVTSAQKNPTAFYLCASSTWTSGGLNEKFFGPGTRLTVL.

This clonotype was recorded many times. The chain recombines TRBV7-2 with TRBJ2-6; TRBD2 aligns across 10 bases. CDR3 length: 18 residues. The germline CDR1 and CDR2 sequences are SGHTA and FQGNSA. The ends lost 5 bases at V and 2 bases at J; junction bases unmatched: 9. Here the CDR3 DNA reads TGTGCCAGCAGCCTCGCTAGCGGGAGATCAGCTGGGGCCAACGTCCTGACTTTC. It yields the protein CASSLASGRSAGANVLTF.

Turning to this clonotype: Possible read error: a much larger clone is one base away. The CDR3 DNA reads as TGTGCCTGCAGCCCCACTAGTGCCGAGCAGTACTTC. Its protein product is CACSPTSAEQYF. This chain joins TRBV3-1 and TRBJ2-7; D perhaps matches TRBD2 (5 bases). Germline values: CDR1 LGHDT, CDR2 YNNKEL (reference sequence). The CDR3 has 12 residues.

This clonotype was seen repeatedly, ten times or more. This chain uses TRBV20-1 with TRBJ2-7; 7 nucleotides align to TRBD2. CDR3 length: 11 amino acids. The junction had 4 bases not matched to a gene; V was cut back by 4 bases and J by 7 bases. CDR1 DFQATT and CDR2 SNEGSKA come from the germline V gene (reference sequence). CDR3 DNA sequence: TGCAGTGCTACCGTGGGGGGGGAGCAGTACTTC. Protein product: CSATVGGEQYF.

On this clonotype: A much bigger clone sits one base away, suggesting this may be a read error. The chain combines TRBV27 with TRBJ2-5; 12 nucleotides match TRBD2. This CDR3 region has 16 residues. V shed 6 bases, J shed 5 bases, and the junction held 10 bases outside the gene matches. Looked up from germline, CDR1 is MNHEY and CDR2 is SMNVEV (reference sequence). Here the CDR3 DNA reads TGTGCCAGCAGCCCAAGACTAGCGGGAGTATGGGAGACCCAGTACTTC. Its protein is CASSPRLAGVWETQYF.

Of note for this clonotype: At one end, the junction sequence differs from germline, possibly due to a read error. The rearrangement joins TRBV6-1 to TRBJ2-3; D gene uncertain. Germline V lookup: CDR1 MNHNS, CDR2 SASEGT. The CDR3 is made up of 10 amino acids. CDR3 nucleotides: TGCGCCATCAAAGCAGATACGCAGTATTTT. This codes for CAIKADTQYF.

Points on this clonotype: As the CDR3 is not closed by the conserved phenylalanine or tryptophan, this likely results from a read error. The rearrangement uses TRBV19 and TRBJ2-3; tentatively, D is TRBD1 (6 bases). This CDR3 region has 15 residues. V shed 8 bases and J shed 0 bases, with 15 bases lying between them. Germline lookup yields CDR1 LNHDA and CDR2 SQIVND (reference sequence). CDR3 residues: CASGRDRSSTDTQYL. DNA of the CDR3: TGTGCCAGTGGTCGCGACAGGAGCAGCACAGATACGCAGTATCTT.

Ten or more counts support this clonotype. The chain combines TRBV7-2 with TRBJ1-2; D possibly corresponds to TRBD1 (5 bases). The V and J ends lost 0 bases and 1 base respectively, with 6 bases between them. The CDR3 contains 14 residues. Looked up from germline, CDR1 is SGHTA and CDR2 is FQGNSA. The chain's CDR3 is CASSLAQDNYGYTF. As DNA, the CDR3 is TGTGCCAGCAGCTTAGCACAGGATAACTATGGCTACACCTTC.

This clonotype was seen ten or more times. The chain combines TRBV11-1 with TRBJ2-5; D gene unclear. The CDR3 consists of 13 residues. The ends were cut back, 1 base at V and 3 bases at J, with 6 bases in the middle. Per germline, CDR1 SGHAT and CDR2 FQDESV (reference sequence). CDR3 sequence (DNA): TGTGCCAGCAGCTTAGGACCGGAAGAGACCCAGTACTTC. This gives the protein CASSLGPEETQYF. Full variable domain (rest looked up from reference TRBV11-1 and TRBJ2-5): EAEVAQSPRYKITEKSQAVAFWCDPISGHATLYWYRQILGQGPELLVQFQDESVVDDSQLPKDRFSAERLKGVDSTLKIQPAELGDSAMYLCASSLGPEETQYFGPGTRLLVL.

About this clonotype itself: A much larger clonotype is one base distant, so this may be a read error. This likely comes from a read error, as the CDR3 has no conserved phenylalanine or tryptophan at its end. The chain uses TRBV11-3 and TRBJ2-1; 10 bases are shared with TRBD2. Germline CDR1 and CDR2: SGHNT and YENEEA. The CDR3 contains 17 residues. V dropped 8 bases and J dropped 7; count of bases not matched to a gene: 17. The CDR3 loop reads CASSHSGRNPFGNEQFL. CDR3 sequence (DNA): TGTGCCAGCTCCCATAGCGGGAGGAACCCCTTCGGGAATGAGCAGTTCCTC.

The chain couples TRBV5-5 to TRBJ2-3; 7 bases line up with TRBD2. This CDR3 has 15 residues. Germline CDR1 reads SGHKS; CDR2 reads YYEKEE (reference sequence). Losses at the gene ends were 3 bases for V and 1 base for J; bases not matched to a gene: 5. The CDR3 protein is CASSSPTSRTDTQYF. The CDR3 coding sequence is TGTGCCAGCAGCTCGCCGACTAGCCGCACAGATACGCAGTATTTT.

The CDR3 DNA reads as TGTGCCAGCTGGCGGGTACACACAGATACGCAGTATTTT. This codes for CASWRVHTDTQYF. V and J are TRBV28 and TRBJ2-3, with a tentative D call TRBD2 (5 bases). Trimming removed 8 bases at V and 2 bases at J, with 11 bases between. Germline CDR1 reads MDHEN; CDR2 reads SYDVKM. CDR3 length equals 13 residues. The whole variable domain, remainder taken from reference TRBV28 and TRBJ2-3, is DVKVTQSSRYLVKRTGEKVFLECVQDMDHENMFWYRQDPGLGLRLIYFSYDVKMKEKGDIPEGYSVSREKKERFSLILESASTNQTSMYLCASWRVHTDTQYFGPGTRLTVL.

As regards this clonotype: One junction end disagrees with the germline gene, perhaps due to a read error. The chain uses TRBV27 and TRBJ2-3; D gene unclear. Germline CDR1 and CDR2: MNHEY and SMNVEV (reference sequence). CDR3 length equals 14 residues. The CDR3 region is CASSLSTFTDTQYF. The CDR3 region has the DNA TGCGCCAGCAGTTTATCGACGTTCACAGATACGCAGTATTTT.

The sample holds a few counts of this clonotype. The chain recombines TRBV29-1 with TRBJ2-3, with D possibly being TRBD1 or TRBD2 (5 bases each). Germline V lookup: CDR1 SQVTM, CDR2 ANQGSEA. Trimming removed 6 bases from V and 1 base from J, with 20 bases in between. The CDR3 consists of 16 residues. The CDR3 loop is CSVGTVTTKRTDTQYF. The CDR3 bases are TGCAGCGTCGGGACCGTCACTACGAAGCGCACAGATACGCAGTATTTT.

To note about this clonotype: This may be a read error: a much more frequent sequence differs by one nucleotide. The rearrangement links TRBV29-1 to TRBJ1-1; D is possibly TRBD1 (6 bases). Germline values: CDR1 SQVTM, CDR2 ANQGSEA. The CDR3 has 10 amino acids. In nucleotides, the CDR3 is TGCAGCTCCGGGACAAACGAAGCTCTCTTT. This codes for CSSGTNEALF.

In this sample, this clonotype turned up many times. The rearrangement joins TRBV6-1 to TRBJ1-2; 8 bases agree with TRBD1. This CDR3 region has 14 residues. With 6 bases clipped from V and 5 bases from J, the junction kept 8 bases outside the gene matches. Germline values: CDR1 MNHNS, CDR2 SASEGT. For the CDR3, the DNA is TGTGCCAGCAGGAACACGGACAGGGTGTATGGCTACACCTTC. It yields the protein CASRNTDRVYGYTF.

Note on this clonotype: One end of the junction fails to match germline, which may point to a read error. The genes are TRBV6-2 or TRBV6-3 and TRBJ1-1, with D perhaps matching TRBD1 (5 bases). Germline V lookup: CDR1 MNHEY, CDR2 SVGEGT. The CDR3 is 14 residues long. The DNA of the CDR3 is TGTGTTAGCAGTTATGAGGGTCCGGACACTGAAGCTTTTTTT. Translation gives CVSSYEGPDTEAFF.

Comments on this clonotype: At one of its ends the junction is not consistent with the germline gene, which may arise from a read error. The chain couples TRBV5-4 to TRBJ2-1; 9 nucleotides line up with TRBD2. The CDR3 has 16 amino acids. Looked up from germline, CDR1 is SGHNT and CDR2 is YYREEE (reference sequence). The CDR3 reads CASSPTSGSSYNERFF. The CDR3 DNA is TGTGCCAGCAGCCCGACTAGCGGTAGCTCCTACAATGAGCGGTTCTTC.

This clonotype was seen repeatedly, ten times or more. This rearrangement joins TRBV3-1 to TRBJ1-3; D not certain. The CDR3 has 16 residues. From germline, CDR1 is LGHDT and CDR2 YNNKEL (reference sequence). V lost 0 bases to trimming and J lost 4 bases, with 13 bases between them. The CDR3: CASSQDRALLGNTIYF. The CDR3 region has the DNA TGTGCCAGCAGCCAAGATCGGGCCTTACTCGGAAACACCATATATTTT.

In this sample, this clonotype turned up many times. V usage is TRBV7-9 and J usage is TRBJ2-7; D ambiguous. The germline gives CDR1 SEHNR, CDR2 FQNEAQ (reference sequence). The CDR3 has 15 amino acids. The V end was cut by 4 bases, the J end by 3 bases, with 16 bases between. CDR3 sequence: CASSSSPIEFYEQYF. In DNA, the CDR3 is TGTGCCAGCAGCTCCAGCCCAATTGAATTCTACGAGCAGTACTTC.

This clonotype was found many times. The chain uses TRBV10-3 and TRBJ2-1; no definite D call. V was pared by 6 bases and J by 6 bases, with 9 bases between. The CDR3 runs 12 residues. CDR1 and CDR2 (germline): ENHRY, SYGVKD. The CDR3 DNA reads as TGTGCCATCAGCCCTCCTAGCAATGAGCAGTTCTTC. This gives the protein CAISPPSNEQFF.

Notes on this clonotype: A read error may be the cause here, since a much bigger clone is one base away. This chain connects TRBV2 to TRBJ2-1; TRBD2 agrees at 10 bases. Germline CDR1 reads SNHLY; CDR2 reads FYNNEI. The CDR3 runs 15 residues. CDR3 bases: TGTGCCAGCAGTGTGGGACTAGCGAACGGCGATGAGCGGTTCTTC. Amino acid sequence: CASSVGLANGDERFF.

With respect to this clonotype: A much larger clone lies one base from this, so it may be a read error. The V call is TRBV10-3, the J call TRBJ2-3; unclear D gene. The CDR3 is made up of 12 amino acids. Germline V lookup: CDR1 ENHRY, CDR2 SYGVKD. In DNA form, the CDR3 reads TGTGTCATCATGAGCGGCACAGATACGCAGTATTTT. This translates into CVIMSGTDTQYF.